Each of the 10 T cell receptor beta chains below was sequenced from the same sample in a study of blood T cell repertoires in COVID-19. Profiling relied on immunoSEQ multiplex PCR, and the TCRdb table lists in-frame clones only, not all of them. Found here are about 60,000 clones, approximately 72% of them singletons; the top ten hold about 5%. Sequenced input: peripheral blood. These receptors came from a woman in her sixties or seventies with COVID-19, enrolled during active disease.

V is TRBV5-6 and J is TRBJ2-1; tentative D call: TRBD1 (6 bases). Germline values: CDR1 SGHDT, CDR2 YYEEEE. V lost 3 bases to trimming and J lost 8 bases, with 18 bases between them. The CDR3 consists of 15 residues. The CDR3 region is CASSWTIQGRHEQFF. CDR3 in DNA: TGTGCCAGCAGCTGGACGATACAGGGAAGGCATGAGCAGTTCTTC.

The rearrangement joins TRBV21-1 to TRBJ2-7; the table's D gene call, TRBD2, was not cross checked with the DNA. TRBV21-1 is an annotated pseudogene. There are 19 residues in the CDR3. The CDR3 nucleotides read TGTGCCAGCAGCAAAGAGGGACTAGCGGGGGGTCCCCCTTTGTCCGAGCAGTACTTC. Translation gives CASSKEGLAGGPPLSEQYF.

The chain is built from TRBV19 and TRBJ1-4, with no clear D. Germline CDR1 LNHDA, CDR2 SQIVND (reference sequence). The V gene lost 11 bases and the J gene lost 8 bases, with 18 bases spanning the gap. This CDR3 has 13 residues. CDR3 sequence: CAGLDPWEEKLFF. In nucleotides, the CDR3 is TGTGCCGGATTAGACCCGTGGGAGGAAAAACTGTTTTTT.

The chain uses TRBV7-8 and TRBJ1-5, with TRBD1 matching 7 bases. In germline, CDR1 is SGHVS, CDR2 FQNEAQ. The trim removed 0 bases at V and 2 bases at J, leaving 7 bases unmatched. CDR3 size: 17 residues. CDR3 nucleotides: TGTGCCAGCAGCTTAGCCCTGGGAACAGGGGGCAATCAGCCCCAGCATTTT. It translates to CASSLALGTGGNQPQHF. The full variable domain, its missing parts supplied by reference TRBV7-8 and TRBJ1-5, is GAGVSQSPRYKVAKRGQDVALRCDPISGHVSLFWYQQALGQGPEFLTYFQNEAQLDKSGLPSDRFFAERPEGSVSTLKIQRTQQEDSAVYLCASSLALGTGGNQPQHFGDGTRLSIL.

The gene calls are TRBV5-1 and TRBJ2-5; 10 bases line up with TRBD1. Germline CDR1 is SGHRS and CDR2 is YFSETQ. This CDR3 is 16 amino acids long. V was pared by 4 bases and J by 2 bases, with 8 bases of the junction left unmatched. As DNA, the CDR3 is TGCGCCAGCAGCCCGGGGGGGACAGGGGCTCAAGAGACCCAGTACTTC. Its protein is CASSPGGTGAQETQYF.

This clone showed up just once. The chain employs TRBV3-1 (or the pseudogene TRBV3-2) and TRBJ1-1; a weak D match, TRBD1 (5 bases). Trimming stripped 6 bases from V and 8 bases from J, with 10 bases between. The germline gives CDR1 LGHDT, CDR2 YNNKEL (reference sequence). The length of the CDR3 is 11 residues. The DNA for the CDR3 is TGTGCCAGCAGACAGGACCTGGAAGCTTTCTTT. It yields the protein CASRQDLEAFF.

J is TRBJ1-1 and V is TRBV10-3; 7 bases align to TRBD1. The V gene's germline CDR1 is ENHRY and CDR2 SYGVKD. J gave up 3 bases and V 5 bases, and 9 bases lay outside the gene matches. There are 15 residues in the CDR3. CDR3 protein: CAISSKGASYTEAFF. CDR3 DNA: TGTGCCATCAGTTCTAAGGGGGCCTCGTACACTGAAGCTTTCTTT.

This clone was counted between two and nine times. V is TRBV19 and J is TRBJ1-2; possible D gene TRBD1, 6 bases. Per germline, CDR1 LNHDA and CDR2 SQIVND (reference sequence). V lost 8 bases and J lost 5, with 15 bases in between. The CDR3 spans 13 residues. The CDR3 bases are TGTGCCAGTTACACAGGGAACCCTTATGGCTACACCTTC. Residues: CASYTGNPYGYTF.

This chain uses TRBV18 with TRBJ2-1, with D maybe TRBD2 (5 bases). Per germline, CDR1 KGHSH and CDR2 LQKENI. The CDR3 spans 16 residues. V lost 2 bases and J lost 1, with 12 bases in between. The CDR3 DNA follows: TGTGCCAGCTCACCATACGCAGGCGGGTCCTACAATGAGCAGTTCTTC. Its protein product is CASSPYAGGSYNEQFF.

This chain joins TRBV6-1 and TRBJ1-5; D remains ambiguous. The CDR3 spans 11 residues. V gave up 6 bases and J gave up 4 bases, with 4 bases separating them. Germline-derived CDR1 and CDR2 are MNHNS and SASEGT. DNA of the CDR3: TGTGCCAGCAGCCCGAATCAGCCCCAGCATTTT. Translation gives CASSPNQPQHF.